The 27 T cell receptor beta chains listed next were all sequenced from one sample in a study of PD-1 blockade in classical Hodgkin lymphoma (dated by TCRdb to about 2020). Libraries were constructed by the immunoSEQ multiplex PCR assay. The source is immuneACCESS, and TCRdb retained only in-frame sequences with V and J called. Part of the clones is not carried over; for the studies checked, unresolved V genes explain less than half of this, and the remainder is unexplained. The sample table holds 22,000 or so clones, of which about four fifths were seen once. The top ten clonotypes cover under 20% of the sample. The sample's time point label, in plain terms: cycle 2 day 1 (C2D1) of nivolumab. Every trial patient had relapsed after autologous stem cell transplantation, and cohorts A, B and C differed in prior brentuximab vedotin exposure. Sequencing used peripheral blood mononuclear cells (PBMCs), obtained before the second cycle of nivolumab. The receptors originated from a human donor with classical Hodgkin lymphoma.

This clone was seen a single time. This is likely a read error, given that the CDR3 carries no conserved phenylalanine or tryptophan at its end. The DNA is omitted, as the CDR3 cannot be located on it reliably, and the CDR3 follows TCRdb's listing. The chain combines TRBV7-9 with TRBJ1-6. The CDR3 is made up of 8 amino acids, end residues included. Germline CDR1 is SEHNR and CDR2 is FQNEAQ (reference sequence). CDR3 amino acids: CASSFPPA.

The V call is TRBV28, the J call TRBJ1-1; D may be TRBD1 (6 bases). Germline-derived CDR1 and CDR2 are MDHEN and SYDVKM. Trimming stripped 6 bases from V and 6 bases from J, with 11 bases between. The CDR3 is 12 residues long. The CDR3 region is CASREGVAEAFF. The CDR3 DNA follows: TGTGCCAGCAGGGAGGGGGTTGCTGAAGCTTTCTTT.

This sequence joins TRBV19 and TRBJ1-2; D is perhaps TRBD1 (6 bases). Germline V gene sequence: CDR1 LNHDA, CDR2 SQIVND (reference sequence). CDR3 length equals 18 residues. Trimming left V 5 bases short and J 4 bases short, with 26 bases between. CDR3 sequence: CASSGRTVGIQSVYGYTF. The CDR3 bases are TGTGCCAGTAGTGGGCGGACAGTCGGGATCCAATCGGTCTATGGCTACACCTTC.

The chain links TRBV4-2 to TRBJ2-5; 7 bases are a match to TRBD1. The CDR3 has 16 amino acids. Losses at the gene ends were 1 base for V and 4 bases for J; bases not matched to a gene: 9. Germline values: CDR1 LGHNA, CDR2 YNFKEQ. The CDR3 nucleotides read TGTGCCAGCAGCCAAGCGGTCAACAGGGGTGGAGAGACCCAGTACTTC. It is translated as CASSQAVNRGGETQYF.

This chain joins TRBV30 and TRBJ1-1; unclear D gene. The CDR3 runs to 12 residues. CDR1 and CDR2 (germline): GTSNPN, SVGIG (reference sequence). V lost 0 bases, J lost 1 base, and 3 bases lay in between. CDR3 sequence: CAWSVPNTEAFF. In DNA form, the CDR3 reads TGTGCCTGGAGTGTACCGAACACTGAAGCTTTCTTT. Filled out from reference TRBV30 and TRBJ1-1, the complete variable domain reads SQTIHQWPATLVQPVGSPLSLECTVEGTSNPNLYWYRQAAGRGLQLLFYSVGIGQISSEVPQNLSASRPQDRQFILSSKKLLLSDSGFYLCAWSVPNTEAFFGQGTRLTVV.

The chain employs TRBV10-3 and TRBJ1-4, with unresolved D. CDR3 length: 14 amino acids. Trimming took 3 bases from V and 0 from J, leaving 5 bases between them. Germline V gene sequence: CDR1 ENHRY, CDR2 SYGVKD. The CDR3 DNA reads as TGTGCCATCAGTGATCCTACAACTAATGAAAAACTGTTTTTT. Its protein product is CAISDPTTNEKLFF.

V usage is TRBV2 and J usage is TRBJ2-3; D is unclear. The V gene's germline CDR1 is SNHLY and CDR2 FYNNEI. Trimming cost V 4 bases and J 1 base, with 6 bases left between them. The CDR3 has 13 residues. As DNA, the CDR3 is TGTGCCAGCAGTGGGCAGGGCACAGATACGCAGTATTTT. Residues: CASSGQGTDTQYF.

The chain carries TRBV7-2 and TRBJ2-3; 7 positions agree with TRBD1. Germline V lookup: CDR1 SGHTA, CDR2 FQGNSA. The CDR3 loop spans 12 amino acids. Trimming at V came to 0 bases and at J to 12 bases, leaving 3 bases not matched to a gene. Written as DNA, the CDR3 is TGTGCCAGCAGCTTAGCACAGGGGAGTCAGTATTTT. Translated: CASSLAQGSQYF.

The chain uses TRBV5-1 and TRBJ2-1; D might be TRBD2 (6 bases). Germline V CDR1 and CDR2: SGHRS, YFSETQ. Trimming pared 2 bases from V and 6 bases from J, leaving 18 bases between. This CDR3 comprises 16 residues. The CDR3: CASSFGLRERGNEQFF. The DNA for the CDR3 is TGCGCCAGCAGCTTTGGGTTACGGGAGAGGGGCAATGAGCAGTTCTTC.

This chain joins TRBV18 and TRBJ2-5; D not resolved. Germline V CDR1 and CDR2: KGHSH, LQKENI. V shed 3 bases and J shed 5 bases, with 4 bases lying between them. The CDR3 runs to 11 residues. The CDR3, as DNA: TGTGCCAGCTCACCGGGGGAGACCCAGTACTTC. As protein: CASSPGETQYF.

DNA of the CDR3: TGTGCCAGCAGCTCAACTGGGACAAATAATGAAAAACTGTTTTTT. Its protein product is CASSSTGTNNEKLFF. J is TRBJ1-4 and V is TRBV5-4, with D perhaps matching TRBD1 (6 bases). V lost 3 bases to trimming and J lost 4 bases, with 13 bases between them. The CDR3 extends over 15 amino acids. Germline values: CDR1 SGHNT, CDR2 YYREEE (reference sequence).

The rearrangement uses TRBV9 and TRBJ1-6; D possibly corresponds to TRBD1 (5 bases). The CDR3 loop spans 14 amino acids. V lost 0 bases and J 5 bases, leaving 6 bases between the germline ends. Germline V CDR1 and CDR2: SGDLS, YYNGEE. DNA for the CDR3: TGTGCCAGCAGCGTAGTACAGGATAATTCACCCCTCCACTTT. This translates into CASSVVQDNSPLHF.

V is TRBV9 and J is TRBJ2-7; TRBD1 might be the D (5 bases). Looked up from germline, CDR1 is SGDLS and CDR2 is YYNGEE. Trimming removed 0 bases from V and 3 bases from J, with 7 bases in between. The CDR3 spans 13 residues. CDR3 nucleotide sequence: TGTGCCAGCAGCGTAGGACAGAGCTACGAGCAGTACTTC. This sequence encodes CASSVGQSYEQYF.

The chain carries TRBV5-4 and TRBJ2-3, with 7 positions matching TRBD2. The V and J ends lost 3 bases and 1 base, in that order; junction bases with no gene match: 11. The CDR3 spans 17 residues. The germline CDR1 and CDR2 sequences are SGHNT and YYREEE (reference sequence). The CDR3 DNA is TGTGCCAGCAGCTGGGGCGGGAGTGTTTTTCGCACAGATACGCAGTATTTT. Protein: CASSWGGSVFRTDTQYF.

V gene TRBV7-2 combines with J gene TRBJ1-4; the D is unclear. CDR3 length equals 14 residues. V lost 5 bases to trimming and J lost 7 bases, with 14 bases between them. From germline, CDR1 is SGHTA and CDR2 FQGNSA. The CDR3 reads CASSPSLIPEKLFF. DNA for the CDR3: TGTGCCAGCAGCCCCTCATTAATACCTGAAAAACTGTTTTTT.

The CDR3 DNA is TGTGCCTGGAGTGTACGGTGGGGGGGCGATTACTATGGCTACACCTTC. This sequence encodes CAWSVRWGGDYYGYTF. The chain is built from TRBV30 and TRBJ1-2; D is perhaps TRBD1 (6 bases). V was cut by 0 bases and J by 3 bases, with 17 bases left in between. Looked up from germline, CDR1 is GTSNPN and CDR2 is SVGIG (reference sequence). This CDR3 has 16 residues.

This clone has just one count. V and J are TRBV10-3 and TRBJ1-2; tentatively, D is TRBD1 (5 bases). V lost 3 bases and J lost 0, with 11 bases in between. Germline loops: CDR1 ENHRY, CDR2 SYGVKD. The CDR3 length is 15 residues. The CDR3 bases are TGTGCCATCAGTGAAGTAACAGGACCTAACTATGGCTACACCTTC. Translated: CAISEVTGPNYGYTF.

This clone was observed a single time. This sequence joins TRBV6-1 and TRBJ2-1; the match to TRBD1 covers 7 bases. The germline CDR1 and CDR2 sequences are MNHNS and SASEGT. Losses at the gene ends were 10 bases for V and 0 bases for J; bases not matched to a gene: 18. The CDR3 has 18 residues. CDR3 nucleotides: TGTGCCATCAGGGAACCACGAGACAGGGCGAGCTCCTACAATGAGCAGTTCTTC. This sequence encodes CAIREPRDRASSYNEQFF.

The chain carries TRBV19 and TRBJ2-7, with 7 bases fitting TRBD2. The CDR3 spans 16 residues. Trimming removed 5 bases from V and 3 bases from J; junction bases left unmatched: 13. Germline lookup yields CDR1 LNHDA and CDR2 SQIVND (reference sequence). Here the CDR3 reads CASSPPGLDGYYEQYF. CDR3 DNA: TGTGCCAGTAGTCCCCCCGGACTAGACGGATACTACGAGCAGTACTTC.

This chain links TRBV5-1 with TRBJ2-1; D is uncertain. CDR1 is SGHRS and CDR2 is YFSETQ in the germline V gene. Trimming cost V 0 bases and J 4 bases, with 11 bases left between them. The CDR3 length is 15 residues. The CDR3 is CASSLAVGAYNEQFF. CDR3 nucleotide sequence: TGCGCCAGCAGCTTGGCCGTAGGAGCTTACAATGAGCAGTTCTTC. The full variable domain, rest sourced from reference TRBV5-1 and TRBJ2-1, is KAGVTQTPRYLIKTRGQQVTLSCSPISGHRSVSWYQQTPGQGLQFLFEYFSETQRNKGNFPGRFSGRQFSNSRSEMNVSTLELGDSALYLCASSLAVGAYNEQFFGPGTRLTVL.

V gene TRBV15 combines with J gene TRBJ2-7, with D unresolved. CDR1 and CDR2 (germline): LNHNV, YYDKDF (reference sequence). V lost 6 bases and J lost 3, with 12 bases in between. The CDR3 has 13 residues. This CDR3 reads CATSHTYGYEQYV. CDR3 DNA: TGTGCCACCAGTCATACCTACGGCTACGAGCAGTACGTC.

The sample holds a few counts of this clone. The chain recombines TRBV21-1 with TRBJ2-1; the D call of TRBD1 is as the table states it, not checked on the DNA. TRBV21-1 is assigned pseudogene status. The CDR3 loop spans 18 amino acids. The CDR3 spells CAVQVEPQGKPNYNEQFF. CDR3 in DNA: TGTGCCGTACAGGTGGAACCCCAGGGTAAACCCAACTACAATGAGCAGTTCTTC.

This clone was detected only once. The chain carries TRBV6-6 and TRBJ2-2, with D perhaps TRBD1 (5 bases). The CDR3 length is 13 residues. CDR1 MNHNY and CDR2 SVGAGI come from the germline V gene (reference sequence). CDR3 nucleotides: TGTGGTGGGGCCTGGGCGAACACCGGGGAGCTGTTTTTT. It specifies CGGAWANTGELFF.

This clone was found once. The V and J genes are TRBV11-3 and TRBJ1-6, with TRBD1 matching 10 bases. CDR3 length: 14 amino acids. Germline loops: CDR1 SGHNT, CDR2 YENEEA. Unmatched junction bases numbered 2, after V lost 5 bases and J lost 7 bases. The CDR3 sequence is CASSEGQGNSPLHF. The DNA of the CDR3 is TGTGCCAGCAGCGAGGGACAGGGGAATTCACCCCTCCACTTT.

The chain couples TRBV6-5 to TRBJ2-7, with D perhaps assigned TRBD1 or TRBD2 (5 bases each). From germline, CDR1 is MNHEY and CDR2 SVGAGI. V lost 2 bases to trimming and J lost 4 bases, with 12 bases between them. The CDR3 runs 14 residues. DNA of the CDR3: TGTGCCAGCAGTTACACCGTTGGGGGATACGAGCAGTACTTC. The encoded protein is CASSYTVGGYEQYF.

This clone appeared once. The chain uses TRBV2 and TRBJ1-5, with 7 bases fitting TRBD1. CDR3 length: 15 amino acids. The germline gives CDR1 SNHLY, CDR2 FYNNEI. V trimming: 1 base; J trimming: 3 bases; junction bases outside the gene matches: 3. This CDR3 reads CASSEGQGVNQPQHF. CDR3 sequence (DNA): TGTGCCAGCAGTGAAGGTCAGGGGGTCAATCAGCCCCAGCATTTT.

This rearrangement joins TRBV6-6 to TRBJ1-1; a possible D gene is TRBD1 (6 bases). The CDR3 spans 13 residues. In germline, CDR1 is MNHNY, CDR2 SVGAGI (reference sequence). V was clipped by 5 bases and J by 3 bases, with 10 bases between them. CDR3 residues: CASSLRQDTEAFF. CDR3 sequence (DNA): TGTGCCAGCAGTCTTCGACAGGACACTGAAGCTTTCTTT.